This T cell receptor (beta chain) was sequenced in a study of breast tumors, draining lymph nodes, adjacent tissues. CDR1 and CDR2 from the germline V gene are SGHRS and YFSETQ. The CDR3 has 13 amino acids. V dropped 1 base and J dropped 4 bases, with 9 bases sitting between them. TCRdb independently ran MiXCR on the multiplex PCR reads; one entry per CDR3 protein. The sample contains 200,000 to 250,000 distinct CDR3 sequences, roughly 32% of which appear only once. Axillary draining lymph nodes of breast cancer patients supplied the node samples. The chain carries TRBV5-1 and TRBJ2-7; possibly TRBD1 for D (6 bases). The sample was axillary lymph node tissue. This clonotype originated in a female donor with breast cancer. Some clones in this sample may be carry-over from other donors' samples. The CDR3 is CASSLTRGYEQYF. As DNA, the CDR3 is TGCGCCAGCAGCTTGACCAGGGGTTACGAGCAGTACTTC.